This T cell receptor beta chain was sequenced for a study of siplizumab effects on memory and regulatory T cells. Whole-study results and caveats: Major contributors to the alloresponse seemed to be naive T cells, which also appeared more diverse than memory cells. Left unconfirmed was the suppressive function of proliferating Tregs from siplizumab cultures. Sequences below about 10^-5 frequency were poorly captured. As a result, only a minor fraction of alloreactive clones mapped to unstimulated subsets.

Assay: immunoSEQ multiplex PCR; the TCRdb copy retains only in-frame clones and omits some. The sample consists of about 40,000 clones, 80% to 90% of them appearing once. Note on this clone: The antigen is unknown.

Germline trimming cut 5 bases from V and 0 bases from J; bases unmatched to any gene: 6. This CDR3 region has 17 residues. CDR1 is SGHNT and CDR2 is YENEEA in the germline V gene. This sequence joins TRBV11-3 and TRBJ2-1; 11 bases align to TRBD2. The TCR originated in a human donor in good health. Input material: naive CD4+ T cells sorted from blood. CDR3 protein: CASSRSGTSGSYNEQFF. In DNA form, the CDR3 reads TGTGCCAGCAGCCGTTCCGGGACTAGCGGCTCCTACAATGAGCAGTTCTTC.